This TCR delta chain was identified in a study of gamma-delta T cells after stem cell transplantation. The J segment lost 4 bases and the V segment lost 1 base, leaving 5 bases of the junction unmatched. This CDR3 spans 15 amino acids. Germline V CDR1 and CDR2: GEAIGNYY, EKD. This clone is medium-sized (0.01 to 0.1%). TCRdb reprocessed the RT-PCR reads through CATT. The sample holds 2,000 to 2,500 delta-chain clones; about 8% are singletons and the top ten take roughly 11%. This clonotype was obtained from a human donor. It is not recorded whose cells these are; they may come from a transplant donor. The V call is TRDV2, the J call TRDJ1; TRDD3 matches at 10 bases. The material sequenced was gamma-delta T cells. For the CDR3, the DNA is TGTGCCTGTGACACGCTGGGGGATAAGGACGATAAACTCATCTTT. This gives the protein CACDTLGDKDDKLIF.